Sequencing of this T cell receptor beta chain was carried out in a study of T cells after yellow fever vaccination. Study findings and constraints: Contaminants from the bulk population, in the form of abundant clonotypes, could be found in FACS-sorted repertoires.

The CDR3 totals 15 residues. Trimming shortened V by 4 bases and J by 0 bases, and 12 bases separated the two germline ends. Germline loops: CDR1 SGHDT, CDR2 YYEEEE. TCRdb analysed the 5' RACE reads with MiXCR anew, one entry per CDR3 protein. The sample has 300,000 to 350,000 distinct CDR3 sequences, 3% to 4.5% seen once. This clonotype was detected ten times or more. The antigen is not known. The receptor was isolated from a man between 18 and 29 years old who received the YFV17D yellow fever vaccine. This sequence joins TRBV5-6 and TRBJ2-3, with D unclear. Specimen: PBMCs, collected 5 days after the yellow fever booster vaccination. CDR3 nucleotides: TGTGCCAGCAGCCCGACTGAATCTAGCACAGATACGCAGTATTTT. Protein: CASSPTESSTDTQYF.